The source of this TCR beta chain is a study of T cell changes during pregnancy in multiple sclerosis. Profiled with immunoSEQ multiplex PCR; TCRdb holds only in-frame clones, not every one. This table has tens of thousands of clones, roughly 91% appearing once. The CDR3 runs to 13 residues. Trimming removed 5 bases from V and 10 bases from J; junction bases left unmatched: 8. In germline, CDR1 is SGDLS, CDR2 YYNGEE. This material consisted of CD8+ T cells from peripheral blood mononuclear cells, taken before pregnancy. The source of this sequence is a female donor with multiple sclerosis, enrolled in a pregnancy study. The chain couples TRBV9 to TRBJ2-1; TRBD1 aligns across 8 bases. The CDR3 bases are TGTGCCAGCAGTGCGACAGGGGTTCCCGAGCAGTTCTTC. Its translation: CASSATGVPEQFF.